The 15 T cell receptor beta chains below all came from one sample that was sequenced in a study of OX40 agonist ivuxolimab in advanced cancers. Produced via immunoSEQ multiplex PCR; TCRdb's table is partial and in-frame only. Of about 78,000 clones listed, roughly 93% are singletons. Here the sequenced sample was CD4+ or CD8+ T cells sorted from blood, taken in a trial of the OX40 agonist ivuxolimab. The receptor source for this set is an adult with an advanced solid tumor such as melanoma, head and neck, liver or kidney cancer.

This chain uses TRBV2 with TRBJ1-1, with a tentative D call TRBD1 (6 bases). V was cut by 7 bases and J by 2 bases, with 14 bases left in between. Per germline, CDR1 SNHLY and CDR2 FYNNEI. The CDR3 has 14 residues. DNA of the CDR3: TGTGCCAGCACTAGCCAGGGGACCAACACTGAAGCTTTCTTT. Translation: CASTSQGTNTEAFF.

The rearrangement uses TRBV5-1 and TRBJ1-1; 7 nucleotides line up with TRBD1. Germline CDR1 reads SGHRS; CDR2 reads YFSETQ. V lost 0 bases and J lost 3; bases outside the gene matches: 2. The CDR3 covers 14 residues. The CDR3 is CASSLATGDTEAFF. The CDR3 DNA sequence: TGCGCCAGCAGCTTGGCAACAGGGGACACTGAAGCTTTCTTT.

V usage is TRBV21-1 and J usage is TRBJ2-6; the DNA was not compared with TRBD1, the D call given in the table. TRBV21-1 is noted as a pseudogene. This CDR3 spans 17 amino acids. The CDR3 DNA sequence: TGTGCCAGCAGCAAAGTATTTAAAGGGGCCGGGGCCAACGTCCTGACTTTC. Residues: CASSKVFKGAGANVLTF.

The chain carries TRBV29-1 and TRBJ2-7, with 7 bases fitting TRBD1. V was clipped by 5 bases and J by 2 bases; unmatched bases: 9. Germline V gene lookup returns CDR1 SQVTM and CDR2 ANQGSEA. The CDR3 totals 14 residues. CDR3 residues: CSVLRTGSAYEQYF. The CDR3 DNA reads TGCAGCGTTCTTCGGACAGGTTCCGCCTACGAGCAGTACTTC.

The rearrangement joins TRBV15 to TRBJ1-2; D uncertain. Trimming pared 0 bases from V and 9 bases from J, leaving 17 bases between. The germline V gene has CDR1 LNHNV and CDR2 YYDKDF (reference sequence). The CDR3 sequence is 15 residues long. CDR3 residues: CATSRDYRPAIRYTF. DNA of the CDR3: TGTGCCACCAGCAGAGATTACCGGCCAGCTATACGCTACACCTTC.

This chain joins TRBV6-6 and TRBJ1-6; D is unresolved. Looked up from germline, CDR1 is MNHNY and CDR2 is SVGAGI (reference sequence). The CDR3 is made up of 13 amino acids. Trimming stripped 8 bases from V and 8 bases from J, with 13 bases between. The CDR3 is CASGVLIDSPLHF. The CDR3 DNA reads as TGTGCCAGCGGGGTACTAATCGATTCACCCCTCCACTTT.

The chain carries TRBV18 and TRBJ2-5; D perhaps matches TRBD1 (6 bases). Germline CDR1 KGHSH, CDR2 LQKENI. This CDR3 contains 15 residues. V was shortened by 0 bases and J by 5 bases, with 13 bases between the two germline ends. As DNA, the CDR3 is TGTGCCAGCTCACCACCTGGTCAGGGGACGGAGACCCAGTACTTC. Encoded protein: CASSPPGQGTETQYF.

The chain links TRBV9 to TRBJ2-7, with D perhaps matching TRBD2 (6 bases). The germline V gene encodes CDR1 SGDLS and CDR2 YYNGEE. There are 11 residues in the CDR3. Trimming pared 4 bases from V and 8 bases from J, leaving 10 bases between. CDR3 protein: CASSSGTQQYF. In DNA, the CDR3 is TGTGCCAGCAGCTCTGGGACTCAGCAGTACTTC.

This clone has just one count. V usage is TRBV5-1 and J usage is TRBJ1-5; D gene ambiguous. The germline V and J ends were trimmed by 0 bases and 7 bases, with 11 bases remaining between them. The CDR3 is 14 amino acids. From germline, CDR1 is SGHRS and CDR2 YFSETQ. Here the CDR3 reads CASSLEGGGQPQHF. The CDR3 DNA is TGCGCCAGCAGCTTGGAGGGCGGAGGCCAGCCCCAGCATTTT.

The chain joins TRBV27 to TRBJ1-2; D is ambiguous. Deletions cut 3 bases from V and 8 bases from J, with 16 bases between. The CDR3 is 14 residues long. Germline loops: CDR1 MNHEY, CDR2 SMNVEV (reference sequence). The CDR3 DNA is TGTGCCAGCAGTTTCCGGACCTTCCCCAGGGGCTACACCTTC. This translates into CASSFRTFPRGYTF.

The chain is built from TRBV5-1 and TRBJ1-6; 7 positions match TRBD1. The germline V gene has CDR1 SGHRS and CDR2 YFSETQ. The CDR3 covers 14 residues. V lost 3 bases and J lost 6; bases outside the gene matches: 3. CDR3 bases: TGCGCCAGCAGCTGGGGGACAGCTAATTCACCCCTCCACTTT. It encodes CASSWGTANSPLHF.

V is TRBV5-4 and J is TRBJ1-2; no firm D call. With 8 bases removed from V and 2 bases from J, the gap between germline ends came to 16 bases. CDR1 is SGHNT, CDR2 YYREEE, per germline (reference sequence). The CDR3 sequence is 14 residues long. The CDR3 DNA reads as TGTGCCAGTTCCGACCCCTTCACAAACTATGGCTACACCTTC. Protein product: CASSDPFTNYGYTF.

This rearrangement joins TRBV6-5 to TRBJ1-5; 10 bases fit TRBD1. Germline V lookup: CDR1 MNHEY, CDR2 SVGAGI. The length of the CDR3 is 13 residues. With 5 bases clipped from V and 6 bases from J, the junction kept 1 base outside the gene matches. CDR3 protein: CASSDRGLQPQHF. For the CDR3, the DNA is TGTGCCAGCAGTGACAGGGGGCTTCAGCCCCAGCATTTT.

The chain links TRBV5-1 to TRBJ1-1; the match to TRBD1 covers 7 bases. Germline trimming cut 0 bases from V and 3 bases from J; bases unmatched to any gene: 5. The CDR3 totals 15 residues. Germline CDR1 reads SGHRS; CDR2 reads YFSETQ. Here the CDR3 DNA reads TGCGCCAGCAGCTTGGCGATTCAGGGGGACACTGAAGCTTTCTTT. This codes for CASSLAIQGDTEAFF.

This clone came up once. The chain uses TRBV7-8 and TRBJ1-2, with 11 bases fitting TRBD1. The CDR3 has 15 amino acids. Germline CDR1 and CDR2: SGHVS and FQNEAQ. J was trimmed by 4 bases and V by 1 base; bases with no gene match: 2. The CDR3 nucleotides are TGTGCCAGCAGCTTAGGGACAGGGGGCGGCTATGGCTACACCTTC. It codes for CASSLGTGGGYGYTF.